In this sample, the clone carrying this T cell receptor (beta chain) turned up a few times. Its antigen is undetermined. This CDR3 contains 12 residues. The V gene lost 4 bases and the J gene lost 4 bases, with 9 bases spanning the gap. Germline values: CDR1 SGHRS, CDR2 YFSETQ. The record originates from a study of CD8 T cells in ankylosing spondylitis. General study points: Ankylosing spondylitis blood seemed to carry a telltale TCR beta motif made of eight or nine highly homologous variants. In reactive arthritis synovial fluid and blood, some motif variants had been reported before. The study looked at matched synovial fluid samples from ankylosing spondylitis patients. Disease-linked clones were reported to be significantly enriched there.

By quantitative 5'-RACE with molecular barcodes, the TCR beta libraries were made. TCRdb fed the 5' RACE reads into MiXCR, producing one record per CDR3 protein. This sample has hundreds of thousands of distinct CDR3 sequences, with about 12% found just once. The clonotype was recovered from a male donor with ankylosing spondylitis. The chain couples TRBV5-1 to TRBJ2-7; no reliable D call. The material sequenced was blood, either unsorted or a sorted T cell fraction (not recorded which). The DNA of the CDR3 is TGCGCCAGCAGCGCCCGGCCGTACGAGCAGTACTTC. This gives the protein CASSARPYEQYF.